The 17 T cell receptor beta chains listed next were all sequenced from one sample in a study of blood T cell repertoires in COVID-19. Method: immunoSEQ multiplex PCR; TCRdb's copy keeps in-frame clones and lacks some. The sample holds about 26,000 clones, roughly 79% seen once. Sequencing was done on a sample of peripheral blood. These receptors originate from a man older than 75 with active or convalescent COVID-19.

The CDR3 DNA reads as TGTGCCAGCAGCGCACAGGCGAACACCGGGGAGCTGTTTTTT. Residues: CASSAQANTGELFF. The chain employs TRBV9 and TRBJ2-2; D is perhaps TRBD1 (5 bases). The CDR3 runs 14 residues. Germline CDR1 is SGDLS and CDR2 is YYNGEE. Trimming cost V 3 bases and J 0 bases, with 6 bases left between them.

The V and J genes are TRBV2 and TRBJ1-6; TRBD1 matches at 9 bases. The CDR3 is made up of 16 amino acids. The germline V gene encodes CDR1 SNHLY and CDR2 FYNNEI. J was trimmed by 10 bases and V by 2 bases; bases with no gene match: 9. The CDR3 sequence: CASSENWDRVSSPLHF. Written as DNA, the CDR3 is TGTGCCAGCAGTGAAAATTGGGACAGGGTATCATCACCCCTCCACTTT.

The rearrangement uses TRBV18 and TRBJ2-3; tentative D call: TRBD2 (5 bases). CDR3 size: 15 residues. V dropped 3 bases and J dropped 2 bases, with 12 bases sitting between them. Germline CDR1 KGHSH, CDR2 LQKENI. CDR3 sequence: CASSPRTGFTDTQYF. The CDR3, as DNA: TGTGCCAGCTCACCCCGGACGGGATTCACAGATACGCAGTATTTT.

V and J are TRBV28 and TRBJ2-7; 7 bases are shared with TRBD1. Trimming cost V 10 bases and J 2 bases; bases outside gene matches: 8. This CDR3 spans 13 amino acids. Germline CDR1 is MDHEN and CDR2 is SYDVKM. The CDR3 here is CATTGTETYEQYF. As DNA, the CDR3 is TGTGCCACCACCGGGACAGAAACCTACGAGCAGTACTTC.

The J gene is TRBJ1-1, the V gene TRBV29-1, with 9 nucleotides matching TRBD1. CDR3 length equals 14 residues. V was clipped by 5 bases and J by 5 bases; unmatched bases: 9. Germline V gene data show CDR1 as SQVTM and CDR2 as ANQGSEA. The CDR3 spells CSVQTGGRGTEAFF. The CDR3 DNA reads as TGCAGCGTTCAAACAGGGGGCAGAGGAACTGAAGCTTTCTTT.

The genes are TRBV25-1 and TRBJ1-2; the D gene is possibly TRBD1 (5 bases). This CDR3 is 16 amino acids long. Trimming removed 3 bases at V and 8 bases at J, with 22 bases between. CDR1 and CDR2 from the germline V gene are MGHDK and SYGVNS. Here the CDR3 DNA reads TGTGCCAGCAGTGAGCGGGACGGGCTCTCGAGGGGAGGCTACACCTTC. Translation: CASSERDGLSRGGYTF.

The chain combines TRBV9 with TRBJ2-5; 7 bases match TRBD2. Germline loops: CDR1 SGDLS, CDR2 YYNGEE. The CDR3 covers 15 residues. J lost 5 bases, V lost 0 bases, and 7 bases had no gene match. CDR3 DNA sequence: TGTGCCAGCAGCGTAGATGGGGCCGGGGGGGAGACCCAGTACTTC. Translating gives CASSVDGAGGETQYF.

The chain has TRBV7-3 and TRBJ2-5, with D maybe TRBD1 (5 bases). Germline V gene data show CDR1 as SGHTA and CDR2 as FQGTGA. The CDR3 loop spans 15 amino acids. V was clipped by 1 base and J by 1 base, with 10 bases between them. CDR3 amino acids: CASSLRVGLQETQYF. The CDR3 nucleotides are TGTGCCAGCAGCTTAAGGGTGGGGCTCCAAGAGACCCAGTACTTC.

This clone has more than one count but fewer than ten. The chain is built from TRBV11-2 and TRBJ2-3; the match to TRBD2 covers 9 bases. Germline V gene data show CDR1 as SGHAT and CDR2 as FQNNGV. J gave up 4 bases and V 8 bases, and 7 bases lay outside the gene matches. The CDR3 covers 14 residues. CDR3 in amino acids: CASGLAKRPDTQYF. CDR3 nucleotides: TGTGCCAGCGGACTAGCGAAACGCCCAGATACGCAGTATTTT.

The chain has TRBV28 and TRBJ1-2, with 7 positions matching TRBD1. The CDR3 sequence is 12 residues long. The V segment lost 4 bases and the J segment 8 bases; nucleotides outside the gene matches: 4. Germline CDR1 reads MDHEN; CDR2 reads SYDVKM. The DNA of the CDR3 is TGTGCCAGCAGTTCGACAGGGTGGGGCTACACCTTC. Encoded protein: CASSSTGWGYTF.

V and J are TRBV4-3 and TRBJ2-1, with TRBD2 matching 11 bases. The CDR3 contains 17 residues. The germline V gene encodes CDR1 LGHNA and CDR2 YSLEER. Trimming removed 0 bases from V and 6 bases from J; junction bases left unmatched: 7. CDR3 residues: CASSQDRLAGGVNEQFF. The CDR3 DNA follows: TGCGCCAGCAGCCAAGATAGGCTAGCGGGAGGAGTCAATGAGCAGTTCTTC.

CDR3 nucleotides: TGTGCCAGCGCCTCACGGGGAGGGAACACTGAAGCTTTCTTT. Its translation: CASASRGGNTEAFF. The V gene is TRBV2, the J gene TRBJ1-1; the D is unclear. V was shortened by 8 bases and J by 1 base, with 14 bases between the two germline ends. The CDR3 runs 14 residues. CDR1 and CDR2 from the germline V gene are SNHLY and FYNNEI.

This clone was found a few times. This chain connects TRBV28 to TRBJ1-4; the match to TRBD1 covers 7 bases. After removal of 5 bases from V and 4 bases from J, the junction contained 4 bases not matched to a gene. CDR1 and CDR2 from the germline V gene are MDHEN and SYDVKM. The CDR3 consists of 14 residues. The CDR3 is CASSRGQFNEKLFF. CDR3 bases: TGTGCCAGCAGTCGGGGACAGTTTAATGAAAAACTGTTTTTT.

CDR3 coding DNA: TGTGCCAGCAGCTTAGGAAGACAGGGGCCGCGAGCCTACGAGCAGTACTTC. Amino acid sequence: CASSLGRQGPRAYEQYF. The chain uses TRBV7-8 and TRBJ2-7; 8 bases agree with TRBD1. The CDR3 length is 17 residues. Germline V gene data show CDR1 as SGHVS and CDR2 as FQNEAQ. The ends lost 1 base at V and 2 bases at J; junction bases unmatched: 10.

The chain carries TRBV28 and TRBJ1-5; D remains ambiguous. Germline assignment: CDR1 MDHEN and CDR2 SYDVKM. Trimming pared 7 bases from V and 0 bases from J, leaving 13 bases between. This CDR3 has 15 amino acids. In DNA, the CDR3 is TGTGCCAGCACAATCAGAGGCTCTAGCAATCAGCCCCAGCATTTT. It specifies CASTIRGSSNQPQHF.

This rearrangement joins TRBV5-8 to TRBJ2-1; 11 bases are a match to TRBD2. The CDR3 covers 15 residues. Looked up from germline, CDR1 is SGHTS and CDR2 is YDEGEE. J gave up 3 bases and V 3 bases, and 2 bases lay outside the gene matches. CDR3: CASSWGTSGYNEQFF. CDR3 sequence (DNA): TGTGCCAGCAGCTGGGGGACTAGCGGCTACAATGAGCAGTTCTTC.

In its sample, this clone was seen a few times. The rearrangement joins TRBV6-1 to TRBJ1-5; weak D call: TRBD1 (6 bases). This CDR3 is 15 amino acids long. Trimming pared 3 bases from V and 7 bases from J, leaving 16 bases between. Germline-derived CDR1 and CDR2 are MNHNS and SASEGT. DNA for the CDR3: TGTGCCAGCAGTGATGCGGGGGCGGGTTACCAGCCCCAGCATTTT. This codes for CASSDAGAGYQPQHF.